This T cell receptor beta chain was identified in a study of control samples from healthy donors and cancer patients. CDR1 and CDR2 from the germline V gene are SGHRS and YFSETQ. Deletions cut 0 bases from V and 8 bases from J, with 20 bases between. The CDR3 spans 16 residues. Libraries were prepared by immunoSEQ multiplex PCR; TCRdb keeps only in-frame clonotypes and omits some of them. The data contain tens of thousands of clones, approximately 86% of them seen just once; the ten biggest clones take up 15% to 20%. The chain is built from TRBV5-1 and TRBJ1-2; perhaps TRBD1 as D (5 bases). The sample consisted of blood. The sequence came from a man aged 30-40 years in good health. CDR3 sequence (DNA): TGCGCCAGCAGCTTGGTGGACATGGGTTTTATTAGGGGCTACACCTTC. Translating it yields CASSLVDMGFIRGYTF.